The 23 T cell receptor beta chains presented below share a single source sample, sequenced in a study of T cell responses to AZD1222 COVID-19 vaccine. Assay used: immunoSEQ multiplex PCR; TCRdb lists only in-frame clones, some missing. The sample consists of around 170,000 clones, just over 90% of them appearing once. The sequencing used peripheral blood, collected on day 0 of AZD1222 vaccination. These receptors originate from an adult in good health.

The chain joins TRBV14 to TRBJ1-1; D may be TRBD1 (5 bases). There are 12 residues in the CDR3. In germline, CDR1 is SGHDN, CDR2 FVKESK. V was shortened by 3 bases and J by 7 bases, with 9 bases between the two germline ends. This CDR3 reads CASSQLGGEAFF. The CDR3 nucleotides are TGTGCCAGCAGCCAGCTGGGGGGTGAAGCTTTCTTT.

This chain connects TRBV6-2 or TRBV6-3 to TRBJ1-5, with D perhaps matching TRBD1 (6 bases). The CDR3 covers 13 residues. Looked up from germline, CDR1 is MNHEY and CDR2 is SVGEGT. With 4 bases removed from V and 8 bases from J, the gap between germline ends came to 12 bases. DNA for the CDR3: TGTGCCAGCAGTTTGAACAGGGAGAAGCCCCAGCATTTT. Its protein is CASSLNREKPQHF.

This clone was detected only once. V usage is TRBV20-1 and J usage is TRBJ1-1; D gene ambiguous. The CDR3 runs to 10 residues. Germline assignment: CDR1 DFQATT and CDR2 SNEGSKA (reference sequence). Trimming removed 6 bases at V and 10 bases at J, with 12 bases between. This chain's CDR3 is CSARSGIAFF. As DNA, the CDR3 is TGCAGTGCAAGGTCCGGGATAGCTTTCTTT.

The chain carries TRBV27 and TRBJ1-1; 10 bases agree with TRBD1. V shed 4 bases and J 4 bases; nucleotides not matched to a gene: 9. Germline CDR1 and CDR2: MNHEY and SMNVEV (reference sequence). The CDR3 contains 16 residues. The CDR3 loop reads CASSSVPGQGSTEAFF. CDR3 coding DNA: TGTGCCAGCAGTTCTGTCCCGGGACAGGGGAGCACTGAAGCTTTCTTT.

The chain is built from TRBV29-1 and TRBJ2-2; no clear D. The CDR3 runs to 13 residues. CDR1 is SQVTM and CDR2 is ANQGSEA in the germline V gene. V was shortened by 4 bases and J by 3 bases, with 9 bases between the two germline ends. The CDR3 bases are TGCAGCGTTGTTGCAAGTTACACCGGGGAGCTGTTTTTT. This translates into CSVVASYTGELFF.

This sequence joins TRBV29-1 and TRBJ2-3; D might be TRBD1 or TRBD2, each matching 6 bases. This CDR3 contains 13 residues. Germline V gene data show CDR1 as SQVTM and CDR2 as ANQGSEA. V was shortened by 5 bases and J by 5 bases, with 14 bases between the two germline ends. The CDR3 nucleotides are TGCAGCGTTAGTAGGGGGGCTGGAGATACGCAGTATTTT. This translates into CSVSRGAGDTQYF.

The V gene is TRBV4-1, the J gene TRBJ2-7, with D perhaps TRBD1 or TRBD2 (5 bases each). V lost 1 base, J lost 3 bases, and 13 bases lay in between. The CDR3 has 15 residues. CDR1 is MGHRA, CDR2 YSYEKL, per germline. The DNA of the CDR3 is TGCGCCAGCAGCCAAGCCGGGGCGAGCGGCTACGAGCAGTACTTC. It translates to CASSQAGASGYEQYF.

With respect to this clone: Mismatch with germline at one junction end may stem from a read error. This chain links TRBV20-1 with TRBJ2-7; D is uncertain. Germline values: CDR1 DFQATT, CDR2 SNEGSKA (reference sequence). CDR3 length equals 11 residues. The CDR3: CSAGDPLEQYF. CDR3 DNA sequence: TGCAGTGCTGGAGACCCCCTCGAGCAGTACTTC.

The chain carries TRBV27 and TRBJ2-5, with TRBD1 matching 9 bases. V was pared by 5 bases and J by 0 bases, with 10 bases of the junction left unmatched. This CDR3 has 17 amino acids. The germline V gene encodes CDR1 MNHEY and CDR2 SMNVEV (reference sequence). The CDR3 DNA reads as TGTGCCAGCAGTCCATGGGACAGGGCGAAGTACCAAGAGACCCAGTACTTC. It yields the protein CASSPWDRAKYQETQYF.

The gene calls are TRBV10-3 and TRBJ2-7; a weak D match, TRBD1 (5 bases). Germline assignment: CDR1 ENHRY and CDR2 SYGVKD. V was trimmed by 0 bases and J by 6 bases, leaving 6 bases between them. The CDR3 extends over 12 amino acids. CDR3 nucleotides: TGTGCCATCAGTGAGTCGACAGCCGAGCAGTACTTC. Translation gives CAISESTAEQYF.

The J gene is TRBJ1-4, the V gene TRBV19, with 8 bases lining up with TRBD1. Germline lookup yields CDR1 LNHDA and CDR2 SQIVND (reference sequence). The ends lost 8 bases at V and 10 bases at J; junction bases unmatched: 9. The CDR3 extends over 13 amino acids. The CDR3 DNA is TGTGCCAGTGCGGACAGGGATGGGGTAAAACTGTTTTTT. This encodes CASADRDGVKLFF.

J is TRBJ1-4 and V is TRBV4-1; D gene unclear. Trimming pared 4 bases from V and 1 base from J, leaving 4 bases between. The germline gives CDR1 MGHRA, CDR2 YSYEKL. There are 13 residues in the CDR3. The CDR3 DNA is TGCGCCAGCAGCCTTTTAACTAATGAAAAACTGTTTTTT. Amino acids: CASSLLTNEKLFF.

The chain carries TRBV10-3 and TRBJ1-2; 10 bases agree with TRBD1. This CDR3 spans 17 amino acids. CDR1 is ENHRY and CDR2 is SYGVKD in the germline V gene. Trimming took 6 bases from V and 4 from J; bases not matched to a gene: 14. The CDR3 loop is CAIRSRDRGKPVYGYTF. CDR3 sequence (DNA): TGTGCCATCAGATCCCGGGACAGGGGAAAGCCTGTCTATGGCTACACCTTC.

The chain has TRBV28 and TRBJ1-2; D gene ambiguous. V lost 3 bases to trimming and J lost 4 bases, with 6 bases between them. Per germline, CDR1 MDHEN and CDR2 SYDVKM. The CDR3 is made up of 12 amino acids. The CDR3, as DNA: TGTGCCAGCAGTTTGGCCGTCTATGGCTACACCTTC. This gives the protein CASSLAVYGYTF.

The gene calls are TRBV27 and TRBJ2-7; 8 bases are shared with TRBD2. J lost 5 bases, V lost 2 bases, and 8 bases had no gene match. The CDR3 length is 15 residues. CDR1 is MNHEY, CDR2 SMNVEV, per germline (reference sequence). CDR3 residues: CASSLLAGGRDEQYF. The CDR3 DNA follows: TGTGCCAGCAGTTTACTAGCGGGCGGCCGGGACGAGCAGTACTTC.

The chain recombines TRBV9 with TRBJ2-7; D perhaps matches TRBD1 (6 bases). In germline, CDR1 is SGDLS, CDR2 YYNGEE. V lost 4 bases to trimming and J lost 5 bases, with 13 bases between them. The CDR3 is 13 amino acids. CDR3 DNA sequence: TGTGCCAGCAGCCTTACAGGGTCCAACGAGCAGTACTTC. Translating it yields CASSLTGSNEQYF.

For this clone: The same CDR3 also results from other DNA sequences found in this sample. The chain couples TRBV28 to TRBJ1-5; TRBD1 is a possible D gene (6 bases). The V end was cut by 0 bases, the J end by 2 bases, with 11 bases between. The CDR3 length is 16 residues. CDR1 is MDHEN and CDR2 is SYDVKM in the germline V gene. In DNA, the CDR3 is TGTGCCAGCAGTTTATGGGGCAGGGGCCGCAATCAGCCCCAGCATTTT. This translates into CASSLWGRGRNQPQHF.

This clone has a single count. The chain links TRBV7-2 to TRBJ1-5, with TRBD1 matching over 8 bases. V trimming: 4 bases; J trimming: 9 bases; junction bases outside the gene matches: 8. The CDR3 runs 14 residues. Germline V gene data show CDR1 as SGHTA and CDR2 as FQGNSA. The CDR3 nucleotides are TGTGCCAGCAGCTCCGACAGGGGAGCTTCGCCCCAGCATTTT. Encoded protein: CASSSDRGASPQHF.

The rearrangement joins TRBV6-2 or TRBV6-3 to TRBJ1-2; D may be TRBD1 (5 bases). Trimming pared 0 bases from V and 10 bases from J, leaving 12 bases between. The CDR3 has 13 amino acids. The germline V gene has CDR1 MNHEY and CDR2 SVGEGT. CDR3 amino acids: CASSYSPTVYYTF. DNA of the CDR3: TGTGCCAGCAGTTACTCGCCGACAGTCTACTACACCTTC.

This chain connects TRBV28 to TRBJ2-3; the match to TRBD2 covers 12 bases. The CDR3 covers 19 residues. In germline, CDR1 is MDHEN, CDR2 SYDVKM. With V trimmed by 4 bases and J by 3 bases, 14 bases remained unmatched. DNA of the CDR3: TGTGCCAGCAGTTCGACCCCTTGGCTAGCGGGGGGGCCTACAGATACGCAGTATTTT. The encoded protein is CASSSTPWLAGGPTDTQYF.

The rearrangement joins TRBV6-8 to TRBJ2-5; either TRBD1 or TRBD2 may fit D (5 bases each). This CDR3 contains 17 residues. Trimming shortened V by 4 bases and J by 5 bases, and 23 bases separated the two germline ends. CDR1 and CDR2 (germline): MNHGY, SAAAGT. This CDR3 reads CASSCRGRVTFMETQYF. The CDR3, as DNA: TGTGCCAGCAGTTGCCGGGGCCGGGTGACGTTTATGGAGACCCAGTACTTC.

This chain joins TRBV10-3 and TRBJ1-6, with 9 bases that match TRBD1. CDR1 and CDR2 (germline): ENHRY, SYGVKD. The CDR3 spans 15 residues. J lost 12 bases, V lost 3 bases, and 9 bases had no gene match. CDR3 coding DNA: TGTGCCATCAGTGACAAGGGACAGGGATTTTTACCCCTCCACTTT. This sequence encodes CAISDKGQGFLPLHF.

This clone was detected once. The chain is built from TRBV5-6 and TRBJ1-2; no clear D. The CDR3 length is 16 residues. Germline lookup yields CDR1 SGHDT and CDR2 YYEEEE. Trimming removed 5 bases from V and 3 bases from J, with 20 bases in between. In DNA, the CDR3 is TGTGCCAGCAGTAGGCGGGAGTGGGTCGGTGACTATGGCTACACCTTC. It is translated as CASSRREWVGDYGYTF.